This T cell receptor (beta chain) was recorded in a study of blood T cell repertoires in COVID-19. In the source study's methods: For nucleated cells, counts were estimated from reference gene primer amplification. Profiling relied on immunoSEQ multiplex PCR, and the TCRdb table lists in-frame clones only, not all of them. From that table come the V and J calls and clone size; the DNA was used to work out D and trimming. The sample includes about 35,000 clones, approximately 87% of them seen just once. Per the germline V gene, CDR1 is SGHVS and CDR2 is FNYEAQ. The CDR3 covers 18 residues. V lost 4 bases and J lost 1; bases outside the gene matches: 12.

The TCR was taken from a human donor in a cohort sampled during active COVID-19. Specimen: peripheral blood. The V gene is TRBV7-6, the J gene TRBJ2-3; the match to TRBD1 covers 9 bases. DNA for the CDR3: TGTGCCAGCAGCTCGTCAGAGACAGGGGGGATCGGCACAGATACGCAGTATTTT. Its translation is CASSSSETGGIGTDTQYF. Full variable domain (missing parts from reference TRBV7-6 and TRBJ2-3): GAGVSQSPRYKVTKRGQDVALRCDPISGHVSLYWYRQALGQGPEFLTYFNYEAQQDKSGLPNDRFSAERPEGSISTLTIQRTEQRDSAMYRCASSSSETGGIGTDTQYFGPGTRLTVL.